This T cell receptor (beta chain) was retrieved from a study of cytomegalovirus exposure and HLA in healthy donors. Whole-study context: As an earlier analysis found, 150 million to 200 million T cells yielded fewer than 130 million unique TCR beta sequences. Study outcomes and limitations: It was reported in a later analysis that an Asian-associated ancestry cluster showed fewer N-insertions than the 666-donor mean. Solely CMV serostatus was available to characterize immune exposure. Further analysis, carried out later, found HLA-associated TCR beta chains more clonally expanded than equally common other chains.

Note on this clone: Its target is not known.

CDR3 length equals 16 residues. The V gene's germline CDR1 is MNHNY and CDR2 SVGAGI (reference sequence). Losses at the gene ends were 5 bases for V and 0 bases for J; bases not matched to a gene: 6. The PCR ran on 60 Vbeta and 13 Jbeta primers. Sequencing used immunoSEQ multiplex PCR; TCRdb keeps in-frame clones, though not all of them. The sample consists of approximately 120,000 clones, over 65% of them appearing once. The J gene is TRBJ2-7, the V gene TRBV6-6, with 11 bases identical to TRBD2. The TCR comes from a man in his thirties or forties in good health and CMV-seronegative. The sequenced material came from PBMCs. CDR3 in amino acids: CASSARTSGLSYEQYF. The CDR3 DNA is TGTGCCAGCAGTGCGCGGACTAGCGGGCTCTCCTACGAGCAGTACTTC.